Shown below are 9 T cell receptor beta chains from a single sample sequenced in a study of cytomegalovirus exposure and HLA in healthy donors. 60 Vbeta and 13 Jbeta primers were used in PCR. Clones were sequenced by immunoSEQ multiplex PCR, and TCRdb holds only the in-frame ones, with some missing. The sample has roughly 48,000 clones; around 69% are singletons. The source material was PBMCs. Receptors originate from a woman in her twenties or thirties in good health and CMV-seronegative.

This clone appeared a single time. The chain joins TRBV13 to TRBJ2-7; maybe TRBD2 (5 bases). This CDR3 comprises 13 residues. The V gene lost 4 bases and the J gene lost 4 bases, with 11 bases spanning the gap. The germline CDR1 and CDR2 sequences are PRHDT and FYEKMQ (reference sequence). DNA of the CDR3: TGTGCCAGCAGCTCATCACTAGAGTACGAGCAGTACTTC. The encoded protein is CASSSSLEYEQYF.

The genes are TRBV6-6 and TRBJ2-2, with 7 nucleotides matching TRBD2. The V gene end was trimmed by 6 bases and the J gene end by 2 bases; junction bases not matched to a gene: 6. This CDR3 comprises 15 residues. Germline CDR1 is MNHNY and CDR2 is SVGAGI (reference sequence). CDR3: CASSPTSSNTGELFF. In DNA form, the CDR3 reads TGTGCCAGCAGCCCGACTAGCAGTAACACCGGGGAGCTGTTTTTT.

This chain connects TRBV2 to TRBJ2-3; TRBD2 is a possible D gene (5 bases). CDR3 length: 15 amino acids. Germline V CDR1 and CDR2: SNHLY, FYNNEI. V lost 6 bases and J lost 2, with 15 bases in between. DNA of the CDR3: TGTGCCAGCAGCGAGAGGAGGAGAGCCACAGATACGCAGTATTTT. This translates into CASSERRRATDTQYF.

The rearrangement links TRBV9 to TRBJ2-5, with D unresolved. There are 13 residues in the CDR3. Germline V gene sequence: CDR1 SGDLS, CDR2 YYNGEE. V gave up 0 bases and J gave up 3 bases, with 6 bases separating them. CDR3 DNA sequence: TGTGCCAGCAGCGTAGGACTGGAAGAGACCCAGTACTTC. Translated, it gives CASSVGLEETQYF.

This chain's CDR3 is CASSFGLTGRAGETQYF. The CDR3 DNA sequence: TGCGCCAGCAGCTTTGGCTTGACCGGGAGGGCCGGGGAGACCCAGTACTTC. This chain joins TRBV5-1 and TRBJ2-5, with 8 bases that match TRBD2. Losses at the gene ends were 2 bases for V and 5 bases for J; bases not matched to a gene: 14. Germline CDR1 reads SGHRS; CDR2 reads YFSETQ. The CDR3 is made up of 17 amino acids.

The rearrangement links TRBV28 to TRBJ1-4, with a tentative D call TRBD1 (6 bases). Germline CDR1 MDHEN, CDR2 SYDVKM. V was clipped by 7 bases and J by 0 bases, with 9 bases between them. There are 14 residues in the CDR3. CDR3 residues: CASIGQPTNEKLFF. The CDR3 bases are TGTGCCAGCATTGGACAGCCAACTAATGAAAAACTGTTTTTT.

The chain joins TRBV7-9 to TRBJ2-2, with D possibly being TRBD1 (5 bases). The V gene's germline CDR1 is SEHNR and CDR2 FQNEAQ (reference sequence). V was trimmed by 1 base and J by 4 bases, leaving 10 bases between them. CDR3 length: 15 residues. The CDR3 region is CASSLVSQGTGELFF. The CDR3 nucleotides are TGTGCCAGCAGCTTAGTGTCCCAGGGCACCGGGGAGCTGTTTTTT.

This rearrangement joins TRBV5-1 to TRBJ2-7, with 8 nucleotides matching TRBD1. This CDR3 has 16 residues. Germline-derived CDR1 and CDR2 are SGHRS and YFSETQ. With 0 bases clipped from V and 7 bases from J, the junction kept 12 bases outside the gene matches. The CDR3 protein is CASSLVGGQVAQEQYF. The CDR3 DNA is TGCGCCAGCAGCTTGGTAGGGGGACAGGTGGCTCAGGAGCAGTACTTC.

This clone has more than one count but fewer than ten. The V call is TRBV4-2, the J call TRBJ2-7; 8 bases line up with TRBD2. J gave up 2 bases and V 1 base, and 4 bases lay outside the gene matches. CDR1 is LGHNA, CDR2 YNFKEQ, per germline. This CDR3 comprises 15 residues. The CDR3 DNA reads as TGTGCCAGCAGCCAAGGGACTAGCAGAGCCTACGAGCAGTACTTC. Translated: CASSQGTSRAYEQYF.